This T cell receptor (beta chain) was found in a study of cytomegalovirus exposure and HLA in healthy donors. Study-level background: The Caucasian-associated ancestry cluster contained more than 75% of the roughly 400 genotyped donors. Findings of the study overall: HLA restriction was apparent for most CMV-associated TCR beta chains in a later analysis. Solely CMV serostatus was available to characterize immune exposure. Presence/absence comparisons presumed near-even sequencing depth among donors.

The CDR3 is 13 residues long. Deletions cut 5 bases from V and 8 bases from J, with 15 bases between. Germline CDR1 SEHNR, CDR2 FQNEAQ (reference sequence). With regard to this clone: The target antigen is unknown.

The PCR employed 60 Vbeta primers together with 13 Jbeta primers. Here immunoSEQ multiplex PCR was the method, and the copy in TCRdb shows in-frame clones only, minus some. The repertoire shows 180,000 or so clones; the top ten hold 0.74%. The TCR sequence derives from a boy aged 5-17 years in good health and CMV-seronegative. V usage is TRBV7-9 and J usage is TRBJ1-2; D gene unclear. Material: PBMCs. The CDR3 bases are TGTGCCAGCAGCCCCCGCGGGTACGGCGGCTACACCTTC. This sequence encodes CASSPRGYGGYTF.